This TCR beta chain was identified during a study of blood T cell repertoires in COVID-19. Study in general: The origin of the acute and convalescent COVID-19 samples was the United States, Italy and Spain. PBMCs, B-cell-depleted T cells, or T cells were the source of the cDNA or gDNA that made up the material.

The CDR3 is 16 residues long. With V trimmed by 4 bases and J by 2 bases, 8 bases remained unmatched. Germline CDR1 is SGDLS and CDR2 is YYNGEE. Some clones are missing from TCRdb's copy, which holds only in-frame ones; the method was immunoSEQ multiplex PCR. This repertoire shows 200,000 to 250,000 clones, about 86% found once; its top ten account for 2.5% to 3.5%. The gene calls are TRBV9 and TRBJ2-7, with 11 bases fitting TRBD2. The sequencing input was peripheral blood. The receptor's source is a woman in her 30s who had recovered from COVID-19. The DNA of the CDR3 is TGTGCCAGCAGCTCTAGCGGGGGGCTTGGGACCTACGAGCAGTACTTC. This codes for CASSSSGGLGTYEQYF.